This T cell receptor (beta chain) stems from a study of T cell responses to AZD1222 COVID-19 vaccine. Libraries were prepared by immunoSEQ multiplex PCR; TCRdb keeps only in-frame clonotypes and omits some of them. The sample has about 92,000 clones, 88% seen once. Germline V gene sequence: CDR1 MNHEY, CDR2 SMNVEV (reference sequence). After removal of 1 base from V and 4 bases from J, the junction contained 7 bases not matched to a gene. The CDR3 contains 16 residues. The gene calls are TRBV27 and TRBJ2-1; 7 bases agree with TRBD2. Specimen: peripheral blood, collected on day 0 of AZD1222 vaccination. The clonotype was recovered from an adult in good health. CDR3 nucleotides: TGTGCCAGCAGTTTATATGTAGCGGGCCTGTACAATGAGCAGTTCTTC. Amino acids: CASSLYVAGLYNEQFF.